Presented here are 19 T cell receptor beta chains from one specimen sequenced in a study of Tregs in tolerant kidney transplant recipients. Sequencing was performed with immunoSEQ multiplex PCR; in TCRdb, only in-frame clones are kept and a portion is missing. Here the sample spans about 69,000 clones, about 89% being singletons. Here the sequenced sample was CD4+ T cells from blood, taken before the transplant. All receptors come from a human donor who received a combined kidney and bone marrow transplant.

The chain joins TRBV29-1 to TRBJ2-3; D might be TRBD1 (6 bases). Germline CDR1 and CDR2: SQVTM and ANQGSEA. The CDR3 totals 18 residues. The V end was cut by 4 bases, the J end by 1 base, with 24 bases between. This CDR3 is CSVGDISAWSSGTDTQYF. In DNA, the CDR3 is TGCAGCGTTGGGGACATATCAGCCTGGAGCTCCGGCACAGATACGCAGTATTTT.

V usage is TRBV7-3 and J usage is TRBJ2-2, with D maybe TRBD2 (7 bases). The V and J ends lost 8 bases and 4 bases respectively, with 17 bases between them. CDR3 length: 15 residues. CDR1 and CDR2 (germline): SGHTA, FQGTGA. This CDR3 is CASATGGDSTGELFF. The DNA of the CDR3 is TGTGCCAGCGCCACGGGGGGCGACTCCACCGGGGAGCTGTTTTTT.

The rearrangement joins TRBV19 to TRBJ1-1, with TRBD1 identical over 10 bases. This CDR3 is 15 amino acids long. The V segment lost 6 bases and the J segment 3 bases; nucleotides outside the gene matches: 7. Germline values: CDR1 LNHDA, CDR2 SQIVND (reference sequence). The CDR3 protein is CASRGGDRGYTEAFF. In nucleotides, the CDR3 is TGTGCCAGTAGGGGGGGGGACAGGGGTTACACTGAAGCTTTCTTT.

This chain connects TRBV30 to TRBJ1-5; D gene unclear. The CDR3 contains 11 residues. Germline CDR1 reads GTSNPN; CDR2 reads SVGIG (reference sequence). V was cut by 5 bases and J by 3 bases, with 5 bases left in between. The CDR3 sequence is CAWGFNQPQHF. CDR3 coding DNA: TGTGCCTGGGGCTTCAATCAGCCCCAGCATTTT. The whole variable domain, filled in from reference TRBV30 and TRBJ1-5, reads SQTIHQWPATLVQPVGSPLSLECTVEGTSNPNLYWYRQAAGRGLQLLFYSVGIGQISSEVPQNLSASRPQDRQFILSSKKLLLSDSGFYLCAWGFNQPQHFGDGTRLSIL.

The rearrangement joins TRBV5-1 to TRBJ2-7; maybe TRBD2 (5 bases). The V end was cut by 0 bases, the J end by 4 bases, with 11 bases between. The CDR3 is made up of 14 amino acids. CDR1 and CDR2 (germline): SGHRS, YFSETQ. The CDR3 coding sequence is TGCGCCAGCAGCTTGGGAGCGGAACCTTACGAGCAGTACTTC. Its protein product is CASSLGAEPYEQYF.

This rearrangement joins TRBV7-3 to TRBJ2-3, with D hard to call. Germline CDR1 reads SGHTA; CDR2 reads FQGTGA. The CDR3 runs to 16 residues. V lost 1 base, J lost 2 bases, and 13 bases lay in between. For the CDR3, the DNA is TGTGCCAGCAGCTTAAGGGTCGGCGGATACACAGATACGCAGTATTTT. It is translated as CASSLRVGGYTDTQYF. The variable domain in full, completed from reference TRBV7-3 and TRBJ2-3, reads GAGVSQTPSNKVTEKGKYVELRCDPISGHTALYWYRQSLGQGPEFLIYFQGTGAADDSGLPNDRFFAVRPEGSVSTLKIQRTERGDSAVYLCASSLRVGGYTDTQYFGPGTRLTVL.

CDR3 nucleotide sequence: TGTGCCAGCAGTTCCCCGACTAGCGCCGCCTACGAGCAGTACTTC. Residues: CASSSPTSAAYEQYF. The V call is TRBV28, the J call TRBJ2-7; 8 bases are a match to TRBD2. The CDR3 has 15 residues. With V trimmed by 4 bases and J by 2 bases, 7 bases remained unmatched. The germline V gene encodes CDR1 MDHEN and CDR2 SYDVKM.

This clone was observed a few times. V and J are TRBV7-2 and TRBJ2-7, with 8 bases lining up with TRBD1. The CDR3 is made up of 16 amino acids. Unmatched junction bases numbered 11, after V lost 4 bases and J lost 3 bases. The germline CDR1 and CDR2 sequences are SGHTA and FQGNSA. For the CDR3, the DNA is TGTGCCAGCAGCTCCCCAAGGGCAGGGGGCTTCTACGAGCAGTACTTC. The encoded protein is CASSSPRAGGFYEQYF.

The V call is TRBV7-2, the J call TRBJ1-2, with D tentatively TRBD1 (6 bases). The CDR3 sequence is 15 residues long. Trimming pared 1 base from V and 6 bases from J, leaving 15 bases between. Germline CDR1 is SGHTA and CDR2 is FQGNSA. The CDR3 nucleotides read TGTGCCAGCAGCTTAGAGGCCCATACAGGGAATGGCTACACCTTC. Its translation is CASSLEAHTGNGYTF.

The V call is TRBV10-3, the J call TRBJ2-1; no clear D. V lost 3 bases, J lost 0 bases, and 9 bases lay in between. The CDR3 sequence is 15 residues long. Germline-derived CDR1 and CDR2 are ENHRY and SYGVKD. In DNA, the CDR3 is TGTGCCATCAGTGAAGAGGATCGCTCCTACAATGAGCAGTTCTTC. Protein product: CAISEEDRSYNEQFF.

This clone was recorded only once. V gene TRBV10-3 combines with J gene TRBJ1-1, with TRBD1 identical over 9 bases. CDR3 size: 15 residues. Germline CDR1 ENHRY, CDR2 SYGVKD. With V trimmed by 4 bases and J by 1 base, 4 bases remained unmatched. The CDR3 region has the DNA TGTGCCATCAGTGGGACAGGGGTACGGAACACTGAAGCTTTCTTT. Translated, it gives CAISGTGVRNTEAFF.

This clone was observed once. This chain uses TRBV20-1 with TRBJ1-2; D is uncertain. In germline, CDR1 is DFQATT, CDR2 SNEGSKA (reference sequence). This CDR3 contains 11 residues. Trimming took 3 bases from V and 8 from J, leaving 10 bases between them. The CDR3, as DNA: TGCAGTGCTAGTTCCGGGGTGGGCTACACCTTC. Protein product: CSASSGVGYTF.

This clone was detected only once. J is TRBJ1-2 and V is TRBV7-9, with D perhaps TRBD1 (6 bases). The CDR3 sequence is 14 residues long. Trimming left V 4 bases short and J 3 bases short, with 12 bases between. Germline CDR1 and CDR2: SEHNR and FQNEAQ (reference sequence). The CDR3 coding sequence is TGTGCCAGCAGCTCCTCTTCAGGGGACTATGGCTACACCTTC. As protein: CASSSSSGDYGYTF. The complete variable domain, with remaining parts taken from reference TRBV7-9 and TRBJ1-2, reads DTGVSQNPRHKITKRGQNVTFRCDPISEHNRLYWYRQTLGQGPEFLTYFQNEAQLEKSRLLSDRFSAERPKGSFSTLEIQRTEQGDSAMYLCASSSSSGDYGYTFGSGTRLTVV.

The chain employs TRBV28 and TRBJ2-7; the D gene is possibly TRBD1 (5 bases). Germline V gene sequence: CDR1 MDHEN, CDR2 SYDVKM. Trimming left V 6 bases short and J 0 bases short, with 15 bases between. CDR3 size: 15 residues. In DNA form, the CDR3 reads TGTGCCAGCAGCCCCACCGACAGTCGCTCCTACGAGCAGTACTTC. This sequence encodes CASSPTDSRSYEQYF. The whole variable domain, remainder taken from reference TRBV28 and TRBJ2-7, is DVKVTQSSRYLVKRTGEKVFLECVQDMDHENMFWYRQDPGLGLRLIYFSYDVKMKEKGDIPEGYSVSREKKERFSLILESASTNQTSMYLCASSPTDSRSYEQYFGPGTRLTVT.

Only one count was recorded for this clone. This chain joins TRBV5-1 and TRBJ2-2; tentatively, D is TRBD2 (6 bases). V was shortened by 2 bases and J by 4 bases, with 12 bases between the two germline ends. The germline gives CDR1 SGHRS, CDR2 YFSETQ. CDR3 length: 15 residues. The CDR3 sequence: CASSFGGEPTGELFF. CDR3 sequence (DNA): TGCGCCAGCAGCTTCGGGGGAGAACCCACCGGGGAGCTGTTTTTT.

The chain uses TRBV6-1 and TRBJ2-2; TRBD1 aligns across 8 bases. Germline V lookup: CDR1 MNHNS, CDR2 SASEGT. J gave up 6 bases and V 6 bases, and 6 bases lay outside the gene matches. This CDR3 comprises 14 residues. The CDR3 loop is CASRGQGSAGELFF. Here the CDR3 DNA reads TGTGCCAGCAGAGGACAGGGATCAGCCGGGGAGCTGTTTTTT.

The chain couples TRBV28 to TRBJ1-2, with unresolved D. CDR1 is MDHEN, CDR2 SYDVKM, per germline. Trimming removed 4 bases from V and 8 bases from J, with 17 bases in between. There are 14 residues in the CDR3. CDR3 in amino acids: CASSWAAAGLGYTF. CDR3 DNA: TGTGCCAGCAGTTGGGCAGCGGCTGGGCTCGGCTACACCTTC.

This clone was found once. The chain has TRBV9 and TRBJ1-4, with 10 bases identical to TRBD1. Germline assignment: CDR1 SGDLS and CDR2 YYNGEE. The CDR3 is 15 amino acids. V lost 5 bases and J lost 6; bases outside the gene matches: 7. CDR3 nucleotides: TGTGCCAGCAGTGCCATGGGGACAGGGGATGAAAAACTGTTTTTT. It yields the protein CASSAMGTGDEKLFF.

The gene calls are TRBV11-2 and TRBJ1-4, with 9 bases lining up with TRBD1. With V trimmed by 3 bases and J by 8 bases, 4 bases remained unmatched. CDR1 is SGHAT, CDR2 FQNNGV, per germline. The CDR3 contains 14 residues. DNA for the CDR3: TGTGCCAGCAGCTTGGGACAGGGCGGAGAAAAACTGTTTTTT. Encoded protein: CASSLGQGGEKLFF.